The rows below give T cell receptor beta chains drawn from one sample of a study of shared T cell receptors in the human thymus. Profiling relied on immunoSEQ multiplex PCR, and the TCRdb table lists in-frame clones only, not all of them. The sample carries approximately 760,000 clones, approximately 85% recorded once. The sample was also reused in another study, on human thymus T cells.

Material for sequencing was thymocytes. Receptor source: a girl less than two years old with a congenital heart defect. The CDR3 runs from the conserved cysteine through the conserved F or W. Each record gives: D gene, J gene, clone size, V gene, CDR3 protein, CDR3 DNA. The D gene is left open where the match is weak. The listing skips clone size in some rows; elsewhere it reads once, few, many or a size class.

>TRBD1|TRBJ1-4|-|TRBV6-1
CASSEDPRGQGGYRLFF
TGTGCCAGCAGTGAAGATCCCAGGGGACAGGGAGGGTATAGACTGTTTTTT
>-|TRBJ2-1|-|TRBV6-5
CASSYVRETNEQFF
TGTGCCAGCAGTTACGTAAGGGAGACCAATGAGCAGTTCTTC
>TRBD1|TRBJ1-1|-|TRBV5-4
CASSIGTENTEAFF
TGTGCCAGCAGCATCGGGACAGAGAACACTGAAGCTTTCTTT
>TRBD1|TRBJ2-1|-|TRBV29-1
CSVWTGAYNEQFF
TGCAGCGTATGGACAGGGGCCTACAATGAGCAGTTCTTC
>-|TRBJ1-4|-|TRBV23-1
CASSARDISNEKLFF
TGCGCCAGCAGTGCAAGGGACATAAGTAATGAAAAACTGTTTTTT
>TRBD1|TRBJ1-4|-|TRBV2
CASSSGTGNEKLFF
TGTGCCAGCAGTAGTGGGACAGGGAATGAAAAACTGTTTTTT
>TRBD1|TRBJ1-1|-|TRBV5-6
CASSLSWRDRDTEAFF
TGTGCCAGCAGCTTGTCTTGGCGGGACAGGGACACTGAAGCTTTCTTT
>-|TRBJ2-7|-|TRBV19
CASSPLGSSYEQYF
TGTGCCAGTAGTCCCTTGGGGAGCTCCTACGAGCAGTACTTC
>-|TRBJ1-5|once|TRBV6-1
CASSRRHGQPQHF
TGTGCCAGCAGTCGGCGGCATGGTCAGCCCCAGCATTTT
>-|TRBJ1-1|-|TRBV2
CASSGGGFTEAFF
TGTGCCAGCAGCGGGGGGGGGTTCACTGAAGCTTTCTTT
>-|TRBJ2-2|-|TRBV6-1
CASSEVWRGTGELFF
TGTGCCAGCAGTGAAGTATGGCGGGGAACCGGGGAGCTGTTTTTT
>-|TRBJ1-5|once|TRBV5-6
CASSHRTEVEEPQHF
TGTGCCAGCAGCCATCGGACAGAAGTGGAGGAGCCCCAGCATTTT
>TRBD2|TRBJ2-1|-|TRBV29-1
CSDSSGGAQQFF
TGCAGCGACTCTAGCGGGGGGGCCCAGCAGTTCTTC
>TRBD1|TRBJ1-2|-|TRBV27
CASSFVNRQGANYGYTF
TGTGCCAGCAGTTTTGTAAATAGACAGGGGGCCAACTATGGCTACACCTTC
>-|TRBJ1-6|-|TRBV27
CASSFRPTGYPYNSPLHF
TGTGCCAGCAGTTTCCGCCCCACAGGTTATCCCTATAATTCACCCCTCCACTTT
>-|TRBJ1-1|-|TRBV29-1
CSVEGQRDTEAFF
TGCAGCGTTGAAGGGCAGCGGGACACTGAAGCTTTCTTT
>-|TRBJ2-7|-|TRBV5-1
CASSLGLTVDYEQYF
TGCGCCAGCAGCTTGGGTTTAACAGTGGACTACGAGCAGTACTTC
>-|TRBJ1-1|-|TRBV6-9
CARRPAGGAEAFF
TGTGCCCGCAGACCGGCAGGTGGCGCTGAAGCTTTCTTT
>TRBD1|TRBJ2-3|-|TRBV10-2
CASSEFYTGTGGSSTDTQYF
TGCGCCAGCAGTGAGTTTTATACCGGGACAGGGGGATCGAGCACAGATACGCAGTATTTT
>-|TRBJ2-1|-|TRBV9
CASSVALLEEQFF
TGTGCCAGCAGCGTAGCCCTTCTAGAAGAGCAGTTCTTC
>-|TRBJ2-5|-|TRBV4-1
CASRAGLGTQYF
TGCGCAAGCAGGGCAGGGTTAGGGACCCAGTACTTC
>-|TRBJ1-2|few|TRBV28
CATQFRVGRVGYGYTF
TGTGCCACCCAGTTTAGAGTGGGCAGGGTGGGTTATGGCTACACCTTC
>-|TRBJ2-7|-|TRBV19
CASSIAGDEQYF
TGTGCCAGTAGTATAGCGGGGGACGAGCAGTACTTC
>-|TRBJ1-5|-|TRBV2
CATKYGRDNQPQHF
TGTGCCACCAAATACGGGCGGGACAATCAGCCCCAGCATTTT
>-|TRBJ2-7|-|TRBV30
CAWGGYKAPGWKQYF
TGTGCCTGGGGGGGGTACAAGGCTCCGGGGTGGAAGCAGTACTTC
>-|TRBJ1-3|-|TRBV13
CASSLMSPRGVNSGNTIYF
TGTGCCAGCAGCTTAATGTCCCCTCGGGGGGTGAACTCTGGAAACACCATATATTTT
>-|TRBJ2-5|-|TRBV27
CASSLRGETQYF
TGTGCCAGCAGTTTAAGGGGAGAGACCCAGTACTTC
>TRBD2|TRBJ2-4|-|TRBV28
CASSLCASGGADRENIQYF
TGTGCCAGCAGTTTATGTGCCAGCGGGGGGGCCGATCGGGAAAACATTCAGTACTTC
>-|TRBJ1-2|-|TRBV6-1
CASSAGLYGYTF
TGTGCCAGCAGTGCGGGACTCTATGGCTACACCTTC
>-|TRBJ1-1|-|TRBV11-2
CASSLVGGTASKNTEAFF
TGTGCCAGCAGCTTAGTGGGGGGGACGGCGAGTAAGAACACTGAAGCTTTCTTT
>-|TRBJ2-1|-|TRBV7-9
CASLGGGENEQFF
TGTGCCAGCCTAGGTGGCGGGGAAAATGAGCAGTTCTTC
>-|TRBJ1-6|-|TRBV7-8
CASSLRDYSVYSSPLHF
TGTGCCAGCAGCTTAAGAGATTATAGCGTTTATAGTTCACCCCTCCACTTT